This is a list of T cell receptor beta chains from one sample in a study of shared clonotypes between healthy human individuals. The protocol was immunoSEQ multiplex PCR, while the TCRdb copy is restricted to in-frame clones and leaves out a portion. The table shows around 600,000 clones, with 85% to 95% occurring only once. Material: naive CD8+ T cells sorted from blood. These receptors were obtained from a woman aged 25 to 39 in good health. CDR3s include the opening cysteine and the closing phenylalanine or tryptophan. A D gene is named only where the DNA matches it firmly. Size is stated for part of the rows, as once, few or many counts, or as a class when the clone is expanded.

j_call v_call clone_size cdr3_length d_call cdr3_nt cdr3_aa
TRBJ1-5 TRBV6-1 once 14 . TGTGCCAGCAGTGAAGTACGAGGAGGACAGCCCCAGCATTTT CASSEVRGGQPQHF
TRBJ2-5 TRBV13 . 14 . TGTGCCAGCAGCTTAGCCAGTCCCCAAGAGACCCAGTACTTC CASSLASPQETQYF
TRBJ1-1 TRBV19 . 14 TRBD1 TGTGCCAGTAGTATATCGTGGGACAGCCGGAAAGCTTTCTTT CASSISWDSRKAFF
TRBJ2-3 TRBV9 . 13 . TGTGCCAGCAGCGCGTACGAGGCAGATACGCAGTATTTT CASSAYEADTQYF
TRBJ2-2 TRBV4-1 . 18 TRBD1 TGCGCCAGCAGCCAAGATATGGAGACAGGGGTGAACACCGGGGAGCTGTTTTTT CASSQDMETGVNTGELFF
TRBJ2-3 TRBV9 . 12 . TGTGCCAGCAGCGTAGCTGGGGATACGCAGTATTTT CASSVAGDTQYF
TRBJ2-7 TRBV29-1 . 16 . TGCAGCGTTGAAGGGGGGTGGGCGTCGGGCACCTACGAGCAGTACTTC CSVEGGWASGTYEQYF
TRBJ2-7 TRBV7-9 . 14 TRBD1 TGTGCCAGCAGCCAATTCGAGAGGGGGCACGAGCAGTACTTC CASSQFERGHEQYF
TRBJ2-7 TRBV11-2 . 17 TRBD2 TGTGCCAGCAACGATTTTACGGCGGGAGGAGGCTCCTACGAGCAGTACTTC CASNDFTAGGGSYEQYF
TRBJ1-4 TRBV28 . 17 . TGTGCCAGCAGTTTGTATGGGCCGGGGTCAGCTAATGAAAAACTGTTTTTT CASSLYGPGSANEKLFF
TRBJ2-3 TRBV6-4 . 16 . TGTGCCAGCAGCCCTACTCGTGGGGCTAATACAGATACGCAGTATTTT CASSPTRGANTDTQYF
TRBJ1-1 TRBV13 . 14 . TGTGCCAGCAGCTTACCCAGGGAAGGAACTGAAGCTTTCTTT CASSLPREGTEAFF
TRBJ2-4 TRBV28 . 16 TRBD2 TGTGCCAGCAGTAGTAGCGGGGAGGGGGGTCAAAACATTCAGTACTTC CASSSSGEGGQNIQYF
TRBJ1-1 TRBV14 . 14 TRBD1 TGTGCCAGCAGCCAACAGGGGGACTACACTGAAGCTTTCTTT CASSQQGDYTEAFF
TRBJ2-4 TRBV6-1 . 17 . TGTGCCAGCAGTGATTGGGATCATACAGCAAGCAAAAACATTCAGTACTTC CASSDWDHTASKNIQYF
TRBJ2-7 TRBV29-1 . 13 . TGCAGCGTTGAAGACGAACACCACTACGAGCAGTACTTC CSVEDEHHYEQYF
TRBJ2-1 TRBV4-2 . 17 . TGTGCCAGCAGCCAAGATCCTAGCGCGAGCTCCTACAATGAGCAGTTCTTC CASSQDPSASSYNEQFF
TRBJ1-3 TRBV5-4 . 14 . TGTGCCAGCAGCTTTAACGGGGTTGGAAACACCATATATTTT CASSFNGVGNTIYF
TRBJ2-7 TRBV4-2 . 13 . TGTGCCAGCAGCCAAGACATGGGACACGAGCAGTACTTC CASSQDMGHEQYF
TRBJ2-1 TRBV7-9 . 13 TRBD2 TGTGCCAGCATCGCGAGCGGGAGTAATGAGCAGTTCTTC CASIASGSNEQFF
TRBJ1-2 TRBV1 . 14 . TGCACCCATTGCGGGGGGGCCCAAAACTATGGCTACACCTTC CTHCGGAQNYGYTF
TRBJ2-5 TRBV11-1 few 17 TRBD1 TGTGCCAGCAGCTGGGGTCCGAGGGGGCCTAACCAAGAGACCCAGTACTTC CASSWGPRGPNQETQYF
TRBJ2-7 TRBV27 . 16 TRBD1 TGTGCCAGCAGTTTCGGGGGACAGGGGGTTATGAACGAGCAGTACTTC CASSFGGQGVMNEQYF
TRBJ1-1 TRBV29-1 . 13 . TGCAGCACCCCCCACAGGGTTCGCACTGAAGCTTTCTTT CSTPHRVRTEAFF
TRBJ2-7 TRBV7-8 few 14 TRBD1 TGTGCCAGCAGCTCCGGGACAGGGACCTACGAGCAGTACTTC CASSSGTGTYEQYF
TRBJ2-7 TRBV7-6 . 14 TRBD1 TGTGCCAGCAGCTTAACAGGGGAAAAGTCCGAGCAGTACTTC CASSLTGEKSEQYF
TRBJ2-5 TRBV2 once 14 . TGTGCCAGCAGTGAAGCCAGGGGCTACGATTCCCAGTACTTC CASSEARGYDSQYF
TRBJ2-7 TRBV6-5 . 15 . TGTGCCAGCAGTTACTCGGGGCAGGCGGGATTGGGGCAGTACTTC CASSYSGQAGLGQYF
TRBJ1-5 TRBV19 . 16 . TGTGCCAGTAGTCATCAGGGGTCCGATAGCAATCAGCCCCAGCATTTT CASSHQGSDSNQPQHF
TRBJ1-1 TRBV9 . 12 . TGTGCCAGCAGCAAACAGGGCACTGAAGCTTTCTTT CASSKQGTEAFF
TRBJ2-7 TRBV28 . 11 . TGTGCCAGCAGTGACAGCTACGAGCAGTACTTC CASSDSYEQYF
TRBJ2-1 TRBV9 . 15 TRBD1 TGTGCCAGCTGCCCGGGACAGGGAATATCAAATGAGCAGTTCTTC CASCPGQGISNEQFF
TRBJ1-2 TRBV27 once 14 . TGTGCCAGCAGTTTTGTGGGGGCCGGCTATGGCTACACCTTC CASSFVGAGYGYTF
TRBJ1-2 TRBV27 . 14 TRBD1 TGTGCCAGCACCCCGACAGGGTCTAACTATGGCTACACCTTC CASTPTGSNYGYTF
TRBJ2-1 TRBV27 . 15 . TGTGCCAGCAGTTTGTTTTCAAGCTCCTACAATGAGCAGTTCTTC CASSLFSSSYNEQFF
TRBJ2-7 TRBV28 . 15 TRBD1 TGTGCCAGCAGCCGTCCTTGGGACAGCTCCTACGAGCAGTACTTC CASSRPWDSSYEQYF
TRBJ1-3 TRBV2 . 16 . TGTGCCAGCATGGGCCCCGGACGGAGCTCTGGAAACACCATATATTTT CASMGPGRSSGNTIYF
TRBJ2-1 TRBV29-1 . 15 . TGCAGCGTTGTTGGGTCTCAAGAAAACAACAATGAGCAGTTCTTC CSVVGSQENNNEQFF
TRBJ2-1 TRBV19 . 15 TRBD2 TGTGCCAGTAGCAACGGACTAGCATCAATCGATGAGCAGTTCTTC CASSNGLASIDEQFF
TRBJ2-3 TRBV4-1 . 16 . TGCGCCAGCAGCCACCTGGGGGGAGCTAGCACAGATACGCAGTATTTT CASSHLGGASTDTQYF
TRBJ2-2 TRBV7-9 . 15 . TGTGCCAGCAGCTTCTACGGGGAGAACACCGGGGAGCTGTTTTTT CASSFYGENTGELFF
TRBJ1-1 TRBV13 once 15 TRBD1 TGTGCCAGCAGCTTAGAGGGGACAGGGGACCCTGAAGCTTTCTTT CASSLEGTGDPEAFF
TRBJ2-3 TRBV27 . 14 . TGTGCCAGCAGTTTTCTTCACCAATCAGATACGCAGTATTTT CASSFLHQSDTQYF
TRBJ2-1 TRBV5-1 . 12 . TGCGCCAGCCAAACGGGCTACAATGAGCAGTTCTTC CASQTGYNEQFF
TRBJ1-1 TRBV5-6 . 13 . TGTGCCAGCAGCTTGGTGTCTAACACTGAAGCTTTCTTT CASSLVSNTEAFF
TRBJ2-7 TRBV30 . 11 . TGTGCCTGGAGTGTAGTTGGCGAGCAGTACTTC CAWSVVGEQYF
TRBJ1-2 TRBV2 . 13 TRBD1 TGTGCCAGCACGACAGGGGGCGACTATGGCTACACCTTC CASTTGGDYGYTF
TRBJ1-2 TRBV6-5 . 14 . TGTGCCAGCAGTTACTCCGAAGGGTTCTCTGGCTACACCTTC CASSYSEGFSGYTF
TRBJ2-7 TRBV29-1 . 16 TRBD2 TGCAGCGTTGGCGGACTAGCGGGAGATCATTTTCGCGAGCAGTACTTC CSVGGLAGDHFREQYF
TRBJ2-7 TRBV28 . 19 TRBD1 TGTGCCAGCAGCCAATTATGGGAAACGGACAGGGGCTACTCCTACGAGCAGTACTTC CASSQLWETDRGYSYEQYF
TRBJ2-1 TRBV11-2 . 12 TRBD1 TGTGCCAGCAGCCCCGTCAGGGGGTTGCAGTTCTTC CASSPVRGLQFF
TRBJ2-2 TRBV7-9 . 17 TRBD1 TGTGCCAGCAGCTCTCGGACAGGGGAAAAAACGGCCGGGGAGCTGTTTTTT CASSSRTGEKTAGELFF
TRBJ2-7 TRBV27 . 15 . TGTGCCAGCAGCTGGGGCCCGGGCCCCTCCTACGAGCAGTACTTC CASSWGPGPSYEQYF
TRBJ2-1 TRBV13 . 15 . TGTGCCAGCAGCTTAGAAGGGAGCTCCTACAATGAGCAGTTCTTC CASSLEGSSYNEQFF
TRBJ1-1 TRBV19 . 15 . TGTGCCAGTAGTATAGACGGGACACTAAACACTGAAGCTTTCTTT CASSIDGTLNTEAFF